The sequence of this T cell receptor (beta chain) was determined in a study of blood T cell repertoires in COVID-19. Study-wide context: COVID-19 samples from acute and convalescent phases originated in the United States, Italy and Spain. PBMCs, B-cell-depleted T cells, or T cells provided the cDNA or gDNA that made up the material.

The CDR3 runs 16 residues. The germline V gene has CDR1 MGHRA and CDR2 YSYEKL. Trimming pared 4 bases from V and 3 bases from J, leaving 19 bases between. The sample holds one count of this clone. Authors' data handling: Counts of nucleated cells, estimated from reference gene primer amplification, were obtained. Method: immunoSEQ multiplex PCR; TCRdb's copy keeps in-frame clones and lacks some. V and J calls and clone size are copied from that table; D and trimming were computed from the DNA. Seen here are roughly 200,000 clones, approximately 85% observed once, and the top ten hold over 9.5%. J is TRBJ2-7 and V is TRBV4-1; maybe TRBD2 (7 bases). The material sequenced was peripheral blood. This clonotype originated in a human donor with active or convalescent COVID-19. The donor label of this sample is uncertain. CDR3 DNA: TGCGCCAGCAGCCCCCCAACCCGGGGGGCTAACTACGAGCAGTACTTC. Its translation: CASSPPTRGANYEQYF.